This T cell receptor beta chain is from a study of blood T cell repertoires in COVID-19. The germline V gene encodes CDR1 SGHAT and CDR2 FQNNGV. With 6 bases clipped from V and 0 bases from J, the junction kept 7 bases outside the gene matches. The length of the CDR3 is 16 residues. Profiling relied on immunoSEQ multiplex PCR, and the TCRdb table lists in-frame clones only, not all of them. The repertoire has about 47,000 clones, less than 85% of them found once; the top ten carry 2.5% to 3%. This clone was detected a few times. This TCR was sampled from a man between 50 and 59 years old with acute or convalescent COVID-19. Sequenced input: peripheral blood. The rearrangement joins TRBV11-2 to TRBJ2-2, with 7 bases identical to TRBD1. Here the CDR3 reads CASRIPDRANTGELFF. CDR3 sequence (DNA): TGTGCCAGCAGAATACCCGACAGGGCGAACACCGGGGAGCTGTTTTTT.